This T cell receptor (beta chain) derives from a study of OX40 agonist ivuxolimab in advanced cancers. Study information: The diagnoses of dose-escalation patients were hepatocellular carcinoma, melanoma, renal cell or head and neck cancer. Broader study findings: Specificity for antigen went undetermined in the expanded peripheral T cells.

A history of autoimmune disease or systemic immunosuppression excluded patients. A word on this clone: What it recognizes is unknown.

The trim removed 5 bases at V and 5 bases at J, leaving 7 bases unmatched. This CDR3 is built from 14 residues. The germline CDR1 and CDR2 sequences are WNHNN and SYGVQD (reference sequence). The repertoire was sequenced with immunoSEQ multiplex PCR; TCRdb's copy has only in-frame clones and lacks some. The sample includes tens of thousands of clones, around four fifths of them seen just once. This chain uses TRBV10-1 with TRBJ2-7; TRBD1 matches at 9 bases. The origin of this receptor is an adult with an advanced solid tumor such as melanoma, head and neck, liver or kidney cancer. This sample comprised CD4+ or CD8+ T cells sorted from blood, obtained in a trial of the OX40 agonist ivuxolimab. The CDR3 spells CASSWTGAGDEQYF. CDR3 DNA sequence: TGCGCCAGCAGTTGGACAGGGGCGGGGGACGAGCAGTACTTC.